A single sample gave rise to the 27 T cell receptor beta chains below, sequenced in a study of control samples from healthy donors and cancer patients. Method: immunoSEQ multiplex PCR; TCRdb's copy keeps in-frame clones and lacks some. The data show about 54,000 clones, roughly 96% seen once. What was sequenced was blood. The receptors were sampled from a woman in her twenties or thirties in good health.

The chain couples TRBV7-9 to TRBJ1-1; TRBD1 matches at 7 bases. Losses at the gene ends were 4 bases for V and 2 bases for J; bases not matched to a gene: 4. Per the germline V gene, CDR1 is SEHNR and CDR2 is FQNEAQ (reference sequence). The CDR3 totals 14 residues. The CDR3 spells CASSYRGPNTEAFF. The CDR3 region has the DNA TGTGCCAGCAGCTACAGGGGCCCAAACACTGAAGCTTTCTTT.

The chain links TRBV6-5 to TRBJ2-1; no clear D. The CDR3 length is 15 residues. V lost 6 bases and J 8 bases, leaving 20 bases between the germline ends. Germline CDR1 and CDR2: MNHEY and SVGAGI. In DNA form, the CDR3 reads TGTGCCAGCAGCTCGAATCCCTCTACAATGGATGAGCAGTTCTTC. Translation gives CASSSNPSTMDEQFF.

The gene calls are TRBV19 and TRBJ1-5, with D maybe TRBD1 (6 bases). The CDR3 has 16 amino acids. V was clipped by 3 bases and J by 3 bases, with 15 bases between them. Germline V gives CDR1 LNHDA, CDR2 SQIVND (reference sequence). The CDR3 DNA is TGTGCCAGTAGTATCATACGGACAGCAAACAATCAGCCCCAGCATTTT. Translating it yields CASSIIRTANNQPQHF.

This rearrangement joins TRBV10-3 to TRBJ1-4; D is ambiguous. CDR3 length: 16 residues. The V and J ends lost 0 bases and 3 bases respectively, with 11 bases between them. The germline CDR1 and CDR2 sequences are ENHRY and SYGVKD. The CDR3 coding sequence is TGTGCCATCAGTGAGTCTGGGATCGTAGCTAATGAAAAACTGTTTTTT. Translating gives CAISESGIVANEKLFF.

V gene TRBV7-6 combines with J gene TRBJ2-1, with 9 bases matching TRBD2. Germline V lookup: CDR1 SGHVS, CDR2 FNYEAQ. The CDR3 has 15 residues. V lost 0 bases to trimming and J lost 8 bases; unmatched junction nucleotides: 5. The CDR3 sequence: CASSLASGTSYEQFF. The CDR3 DNA reads TGTGCCAGCAGCTTAGCATCCGGGACTAGCTATGAGCAGTTCTTC.

This chain links TRBV13 with TRBJ1-1; no reliable D call. Trimming removed 3 bases from V and 0 bases from J, with 5 bases in between. CDR1 PRHDT and CDR2 FYEKMQ come from the germline V gene (reference sequence). This CDR3 has 13 amino acids. The CDR3 region has the DNA TGTGCCAGCAGCTTCGATGTGAACACTGAAGCTTTCTTT. Translation gives CASSFDVNTEAFF.

The chain joins TRBV19 to TRBJ2-1; tentative D call: TRBD1 (8 bases). CDR3 length: 16 residues. The V gene's germline CDR1 is LNHDA and CDR2 SQIVND (reference sequence). Trimming shortened V by 3 bases and J by 0 bases, and 12 bases separated the two germline ends. The CDR3 sequence: CASSITGGGSYNEQFF. The CDR3 nucleotides are TGTGCCAGTAGTATCACAGGGGGGGGCTCCTACAATGAGCAGTTCTTC. The full variable domain, its missing parts supplied by reference TRBV19 and TRBJ2-1, is DGGITQSPKYLFRKEGQNVTLSCEQNLNHDAMYWYRQDPGQGLRLIYYSQIVNDFQKGDIAEGYSVSREKKESFPLTVTSAQKNPTAFYLCASSITGGGSYNEQFFGPGTRLTVL.

The chain employs TRBV6-5 and TRBJ2-6; no clear D gene. V lost 2 bases and J 2 bases, leaving 7 bases between the germline ends. Germline V lookup: CDR1 MNHEY, CDR2 SVGAGI. The CDR3 sequence is 15 residues long. The CDR3 protein is CASSYVRAGANVLTF. In DNA, the CDR3 is TGTGCCAGCAGTTACGTCCGGGCTGGGGCCAACGTCCTGACTTTC.

The chain uses TRBV4-1 and TRBJ2-1; tentatively, D is TRBD1 or TRBD2 (5 bases each). Germline V CDR1 and CDR2: MGHRA, YSYEKL. The V end was cut by 5 bases, the J end by 5 bases, with 13 bases between. CDR3 length: 14 amino acids. In nucleotides, the CDR3 is TGCGCCAGCAGCGGGACCGGGACCCACAATGAGCAGTTCTTC. It translates to CASSGTGTHNEQFF.

V usage is TRBV7-9 and J usage is TRBJ2-5; D unclear. Trimming pared 5 bases from V and 1 base from J, leaving 8 bases between. Germline values: CDR1 SEHNR, CDR2 FQNEAQ (reference sequence). The CDR3 loop spans 13 amino acids. The CDR3, as DNA: TGTGCCAGCAGCACCCCGTCCCAAGAGACCCAGTACTTC. Protein: CASSTPSQETQYF.

The V and J genes are TRBV4-1 and TRBJ1-4, with D uncertain. Trimming removed 0 bases at V and 5 bases at J, with 13 bases between. CDR1 is MGHRA, CDR2 YSYEKL, per germline. CDR3 length: 16 amino acids. The CDR3 nucleotides read TGCGCCAGCAGCCAAGATCATGCGGGAACAAATGAAAAACTGTTTTTT. It specifies CASSQDHAGTNEKLFF.

The chain couples TRBV19 to TRBJ1-4; D gene unclear. Germline V gives CDR1 LNHDA, CDR2 SQIVND (reference sequence). CDR3 length: 14 residues. V was shortened by 8 bases and J by 2 bases, with 12 bases between the two germline ends. The CDR3 reads CASRREPTNEKLFF. The CDR3 DNA sequence: TGTGCCAGTCGGAGGGAGCCGACTAATGAAAAACTGTTTTTT. Combining the CDR3 with reference TRBV19 and TRBJ1-4 gives the whole variable domain DGGITQSPKYLFRKEGQNVTLSCEQNLNHDAMYWYRQDPGQGLRLIYYSQIVNDFQKGDIAEGYSVSREKKESFPLTVTSAQKNPTAFYLCASRREPTNEKLFFGSGTQLSVL.

The chain employs TRBV11-2 and TRBJ1-4; D is unclear. CDR1 and CDR2 (germline): SGHAT, FQNNGV. V lost 5 bases and J lost 0, with 10 bases in between. The CDR3 is made up of 15 amino acids. As DNA, the CDR3 is TGTGCCAGCAGCCCCTACATCCCAACTAATGAAAAACTGTTTTTT. Translated: CASSPYIPTNEKLFF.

This chain connects TRBV6-5 to TRBJ2-7; 8 bases line up with TRBD2. The CDR3 covers 16 residues. V shed 0 bases, J shed 0 bases, and the junction held 4 bases outside the gene matches. CDR1 and CDR2 from the germline V gene are MNHEY and SVGAGI. The CDR3 loop reads CASSYSIGTSSYEQYF. The CDR3 DNA is TGTGCCAGCAGTTACTCGATTGGGACTAGCTCCTACGAGCAGTACTTC.

J is TRBJ1-6 and V is TRBV5-1; TRBD1 agrees at 9 bases. There are 15 residues in the CDR3. V dropped 4 bases and J dropped 5; count of bases not matched to a gene: 4. Per germline, CDR1 SGHRS and CDR2 YFSETQ. The CDR3 loop is CASSKRTGDNSPLHF. The CDR3 nucleotides are TGCGCCAGCAGCAAACGGACAGGGGATAATTCACCCCTCCACTTT. Full variable domain (rest looked up from reference TRBV5-1 and TRBJ1-6): KAGVTQTPRYLIKTRGQQVTLSCSPISGHRSVSWYQQTPGQGLQFLFEYFSETQRNKGNFPGRFSGRQFSNSRSEMNVSTLELGDSALYLCASSKRTGDNSPLHFGNGTRLTVT.

The gene calls are TRBV11-2 and TRBJ2-2; 8 nucleotides align to TRBD1. This CDR3 has 15 residues. The ends lost 4 bases at V and 3 bases at J; junction bases unmatched: 4. Germline assignment: CDR1 SGHAT and CDR2 FQNNGV. The CDR3 loop reads CASSSGQVHTGELFF. The CDR3 DNA is TGTGCCAGCAGCTCGGGACAGGTACACACCGGGGAGCTGTTTTTT.

The V call is TRBV19, the J call TRBJ2-2; 7 nucleotides match TRBD2. J gave up 0 bases and V 8 bases, and 15 bases lay outside the gene matches. The CDR3 contains 18 residues. Germline V gene lookup returns CDR1 LNHDA and CDR2 SQIVND (reference sequence). CDR3 sequence (DNA): TGTGCCAGTTCACTCCGAACACGGGAGGTCGCGAACACCGGGGAGCTGTTTTTT. It translates to CASSLRTREVANTGELFF.

The chain recombines TRBV28 with TRBJ1-5, with D possibly being TRBD1 (6 bases). Trimming removed 1 base from V and 0 bases from J, with 7 bases in between. The CDR3 extends over 15 amino acids. Germline V CDR1 and CDR2: MDHEN, SYDVKM. The CDR3 nucleotides read TGTGCCAGCAGTTTATCAGGGGATAGCAATCAGCCCCAGCATTTT. Amino acid sequence: CASSLSGDSNQPQHF.

The chain couples TRBV28 to TRBJ2-2; a weak D match, TRBD2 (7 bases). Germline V gene data show CDR1 as MDHEN and CDR2 as SYDVKM. This CDR3 has 15 amino acids. The ends were cut back, 8 bases at V and 5 bases at J, with 18 bases in the middle. CDR3 sequence: CASLFWGGRTGELFF. The CDR3 nucleotides are TGTGCCAGCCTCTTCTGGGGGGGCAGGACCGGGGAGCTGTTTTTT. The full variable domain, completed using reference TRBV28 and TRBJ2-2, is DVKVTQSSRYLVKRTGEKVFLECVQDMDHENMFWYRQDPGLGLRLIYFSYDVKMKEKGDIPEGYSVSREKKERFSLILESASTNQTSMYLCASLFWGGRTGELFFGEGSRLTVL.

CDR3 amino acids: CASSARTNQETQYF. The CDR3 DNA reads TGTGCCAGCAGCGCCAGGACTAACCAAGAGACCCAGTACTTC. This chain joins TRBV7-6 and TRBJ2-5, with D tentatively TRBD2 (6 bases). The CDR3 contains 14 residues. Trimming took off 5 bases at V and 0 bases at J, with 10 bases between the two ends. The germline gives CDR1 SGHVS, CDR2 FNYEAQ.

The CDR3 DNA follows: TGTGCCAGCAGTTGGACAGGACAAGAGACCCAGTACTTC. Amino acid sequence: CASSWTGQETQYF. The J gene is TRBJ2-5, the V gene TRBV2, with 7 positions matching TRBD1. Germline V gene sequence: CDR1 SNHLY, CDR2 FYNNEI. This CDR3 has 13 residues. V trimming: 5 bases; J trimming: 2 bases; junction bases outside the gene matches: 2.

The J gene is TRBJ2-7, the V gene TRBV2, with a possible D match to TRBD1 (6 bases). V lost 6 bases, J lost 4 bases, and 13 bases lay in between. The germline V gene encodes CDR1 SNHLY and CDR2 FYNNEI. The CDR3 length is 13 residues. The DNA of the CDR3 is TGTGCCAGCAGGGCAGGGGAAACTTACGAGCAGTACTTC. Encoded protein: CASRAGETYEQYF. The variable domain in full, completed from reference TRBV2 and TRBJ2-7, reads EPEVTQTPSHQVTQMGQEVILRCVPISNHLYFYWYRQILGQKVEFLVSFYNNEISEKSEIFDDQFSVERPDGSNFTLKIRSTKLEDSAMYFCASRAGETYEQYFGPGTRLTVT.

The gene calls are TRBV27 and TRBJ2-3, with D uncertain. The V end lost 0 bases, the J end lost 3 bases, and 4 bases lay between the germline ends. Germline V gene lookup returns CDR1 MNHEY and CDR2 SMNVEV (reference sequence). The CDR3 loop spans 13 amino acids. CDR3: CASSLSGTDTQYF. The CDR3, as DNA: TGTGCCAGCAGTTTATCAGGAACAGATACGCAGTATTTT.

The chain combines TRBV18 with TRBJ1-6, with unresolved D. The germline V and J ends were trimmed by 3 bases and 5 bases, with 11 bases remaining between them. In germline, CDR1 is KGHSH, CDR2 LQKENI. The CDR3 is 15 amino acids. The CDR3 coding sequence is TGTGCCAGCTCACCCGGACCGATCGATAATTCACCCCTCCACTTT. The encoded protein is CASSPGPIDNSPLHF.

The chain employs TRBV10-1 and TRBJ1-1, with 7 bases lining up with TRBD1. Looked up from germline, CDR1 is WNHNN and CDR2 is SYGVQD (reference sequence). The CDR3 length is 14 residues. Losses at the gene ends were 5 bases for V and 8 bases for J; bases not matched to a gene: 11. For the CDR3, the DNA is TGCGCCAGCAGTCAGGCCGGGACAGCGACCGAAGCTTTCTTT. Amino acids: CASSQAGTATEAFF.

Written as DNA, the CDR3 is TGTGCCAGCAGTGGTAGCGGGAGAAAGTACGAGCAGTACTTC. Translating gives CASSGSGRKYEQYF. This chain connects TRBV6-2 or TRBV6-3 to TRBJ2-7; 9 nucleotides align to TRBD2. Germline V gene lookup returns CDR1 MNHEY and CDR2 SVGEGT. The CDR3 is made up of 14 amino acids. V was clipped by 5 bases and J by 4 bases; unmatched bases: 6.

V usage is TRBV19 and J usage is TRBJ1-6, with D possibly matching TRBD1 (6 bases). Germline CDR1 is LNHDA and CDR2 is SQIVND (reference sequence). The CDR3 contains 13 residues. V was cut by 6 bases and J by 6 bases, with 9 bases left in between. DNA of the CDR3: TGTGCCAGTAGCCGGACAGCTAATTCACCCCTCCACTTT. Translation gives CASSRTANSPLHF.